This note documents a single T cell receptor (beta chain) sequence. This sample was included in a study of blood T cell dynamics during melanoma immunotherapy. Background on the study: First-line therapy was either pembrolizumab or nivolumab with ipilimumab for metastatic melanoma.

The time point is: pre-treatment baseline. At 12 weeks after first infusion, RECIST 1.1 defined response for most patients. DNA loading was fixed at roughly 360 ng for all bulk PBMC samples. Some clones are missing from TCRdb's copy, which holds only in-frame ones; the method was immunoSEQ multiplex PCR. The table includes tens of thousands of clones, approximately 89% detected once. The germline gives CDR1 SEHNR, CDR2 FQNEAQ (reference sequence). The CDR3 sequence is 12 residues long. Trimming removed 6 bases at V and 7 bases at J, with 9 bases between. This sequence was found in a human donor with melanoma. V gene TRBV7-9 combines with J gene TRBJ1-4; possibly TRBD1 for D (5 bases). This specimen was blood, taken from a patient treated with checkpoint blockade. The CDR3 DNA is TGTGCCAGCAGACAGGACGGTGAAAAACTGTTTTTT. Translated: CASRQDGEKLFF.